Sequencing of this T cell receptor (beta chain) was carried out in a study of STAT5B mutations in CD4+ large granular lymphocyte leukemia. Original methodology: Putative leukemic clones, 45 to 70 in all, each exceeded 5% of the repertoire. The protocol was immunoSEQ multiplex PCR, while the TCRdb copy is restricted to in-frame clones and leaves out a portion. The DNA gave D and trimming, while V, J and clone size come from that table. The data contain roughly 2,000 clones, over 75% of them singletons. Germline V gene sequence: CDR1 SGHNT, CDR2 YYREEE (reference sequence). The CDR3 length is 14 residues. Trimming took off 5 bases at V and 1 base at J, with 11 bases between the two ends.

The sequence was collected from a woman aged 65 to 85 with CD4+ T-cell large granular lymphocyte leukemia. This chain links TRBV5-4 with TRBJ2-3; no clear D. Sequencing was carried out using PBMCs. The CDR3 loop is CASRASSGTDTQYF. For the CDR3, the DNA is TGTGCCAGCAGGGCTAGTTCTGGCACAGATACGCAGTATTTT.